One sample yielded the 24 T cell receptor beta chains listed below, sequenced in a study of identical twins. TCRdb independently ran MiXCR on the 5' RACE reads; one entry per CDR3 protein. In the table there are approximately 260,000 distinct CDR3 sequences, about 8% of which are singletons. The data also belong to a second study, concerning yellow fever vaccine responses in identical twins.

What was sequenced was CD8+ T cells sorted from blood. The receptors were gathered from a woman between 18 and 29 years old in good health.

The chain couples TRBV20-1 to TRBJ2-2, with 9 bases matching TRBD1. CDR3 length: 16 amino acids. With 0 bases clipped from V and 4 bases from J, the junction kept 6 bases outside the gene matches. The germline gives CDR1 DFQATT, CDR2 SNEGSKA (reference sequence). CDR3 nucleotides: TGCAGTGCTAGAGATCCGGGACAGGGCTTCACCGGGGAGCTGTTTTTT. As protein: CSARDPGQGFTGELFF.

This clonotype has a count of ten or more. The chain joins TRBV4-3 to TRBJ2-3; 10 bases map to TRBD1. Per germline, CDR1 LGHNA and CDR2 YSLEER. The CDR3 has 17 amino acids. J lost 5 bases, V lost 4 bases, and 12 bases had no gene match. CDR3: CASSPRWTGGEVDTQYF. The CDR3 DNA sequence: TGCGCCAGCAGCCCACGCTGGACAGGGGGTGAGGTAGATACGCAGTATTTT.

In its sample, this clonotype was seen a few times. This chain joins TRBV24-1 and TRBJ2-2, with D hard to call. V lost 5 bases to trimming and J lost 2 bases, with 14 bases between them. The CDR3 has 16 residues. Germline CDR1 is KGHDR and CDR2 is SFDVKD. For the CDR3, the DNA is TGTGCCACCAGTGGACTTACTTCGGATAACACCGGGGAGCTGTTTTTT. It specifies CATSGLTSDNTGELFF.

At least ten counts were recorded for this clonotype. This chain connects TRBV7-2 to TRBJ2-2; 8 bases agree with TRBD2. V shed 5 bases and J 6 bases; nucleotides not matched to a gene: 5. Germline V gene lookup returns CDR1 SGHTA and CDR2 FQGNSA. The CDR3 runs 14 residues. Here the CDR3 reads CASSPGLAAGELFF. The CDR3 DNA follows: TGTGCCAGCAGCCCAGGACTAGCTGCCGGGGAGCTGTTTTTT.

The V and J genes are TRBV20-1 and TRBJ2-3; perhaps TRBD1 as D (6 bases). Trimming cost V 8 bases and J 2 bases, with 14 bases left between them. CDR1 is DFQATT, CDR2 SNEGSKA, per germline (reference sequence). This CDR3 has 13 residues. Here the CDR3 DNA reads TGCAGTTCCCGGACAGTGAACACAGATACGCAGTATTTT. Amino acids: CSSRTVNTDTQYF.

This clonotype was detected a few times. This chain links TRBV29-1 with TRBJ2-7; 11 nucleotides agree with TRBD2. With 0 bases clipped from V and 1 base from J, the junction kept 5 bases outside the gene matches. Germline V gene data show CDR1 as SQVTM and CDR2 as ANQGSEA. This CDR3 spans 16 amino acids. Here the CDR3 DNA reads TGCAGCGTTGAAGAGGCGGGACTAGCGGAGTCCTACGAGCAGTACTTC. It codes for CSVEEAGLAESYEQYF.

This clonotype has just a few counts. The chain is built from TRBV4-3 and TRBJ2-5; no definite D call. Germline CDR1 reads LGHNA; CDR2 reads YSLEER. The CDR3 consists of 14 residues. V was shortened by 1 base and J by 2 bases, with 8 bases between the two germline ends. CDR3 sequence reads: CASSQGSNQETQYF. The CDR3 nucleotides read TGCGCCAGCAGCCAAGGGTCCAATCAAGAGACCCAGTACTTC.

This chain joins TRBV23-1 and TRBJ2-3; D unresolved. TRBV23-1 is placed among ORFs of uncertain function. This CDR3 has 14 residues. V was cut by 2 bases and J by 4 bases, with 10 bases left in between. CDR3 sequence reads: CASSQGPGPDTQYF. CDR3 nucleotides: TGCGCCAGCAGTCAAGGCCCAGGACCAGATACGCAGTATTTT.

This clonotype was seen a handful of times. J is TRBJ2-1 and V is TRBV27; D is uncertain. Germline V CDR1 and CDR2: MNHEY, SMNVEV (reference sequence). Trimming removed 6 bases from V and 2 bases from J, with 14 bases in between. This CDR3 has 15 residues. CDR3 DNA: TGTGCCAGCAGCCTTTCGGCAGGAGCCTACAATGAGCAGTTCTTC. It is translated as CASSLSAGAYNEQFF.

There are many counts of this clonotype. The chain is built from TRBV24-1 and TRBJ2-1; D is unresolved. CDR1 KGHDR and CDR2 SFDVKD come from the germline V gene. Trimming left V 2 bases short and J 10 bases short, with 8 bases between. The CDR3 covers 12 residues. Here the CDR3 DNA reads TGTGCCACCAGTGATTCGCGACGGGAGCAGTTCTTC. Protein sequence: CATSDSRREQFF.

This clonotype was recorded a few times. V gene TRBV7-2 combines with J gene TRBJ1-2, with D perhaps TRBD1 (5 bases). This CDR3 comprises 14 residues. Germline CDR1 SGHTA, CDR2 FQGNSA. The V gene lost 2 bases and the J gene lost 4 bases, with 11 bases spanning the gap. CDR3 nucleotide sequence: TGTGCCAGCAGCTTAAGTCGGGGGGTCTATGGCTACACCTTC. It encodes CASSLSRGVYGYTF.

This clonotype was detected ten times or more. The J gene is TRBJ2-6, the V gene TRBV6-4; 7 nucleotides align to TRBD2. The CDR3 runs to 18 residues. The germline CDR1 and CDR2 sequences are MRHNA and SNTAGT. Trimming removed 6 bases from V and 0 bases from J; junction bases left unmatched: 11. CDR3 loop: CASSSPGGGPSGANVLTF. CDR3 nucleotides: TGTGCCAGCAGCTCCCCGGGGGGAGGACCCTCTGGGGCCAACGTCCTGACTTTC.

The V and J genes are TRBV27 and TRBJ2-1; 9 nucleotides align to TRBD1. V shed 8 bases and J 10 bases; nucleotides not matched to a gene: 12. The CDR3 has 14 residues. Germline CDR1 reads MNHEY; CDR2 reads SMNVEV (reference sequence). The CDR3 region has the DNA TGTGCCAGCGGCCGGGACAGGGTAGGTTGGGAGCAGTTCTTC. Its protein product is CASGRDRVGWEQFF.

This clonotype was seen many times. As DNA, the CDR3 is TGCGCCAGCAGCTCAACAGGGGGCGGCACAGATACGCAGTATTTT. Amino acid sequence: CASSSTGGGTDTQYF. This sequence joins TRBV4-3 and TRBJ2-3, with TRBD1 identical over 9 bases. The CDR3 extends over 15 amino acids. With 5 bases clipped from V and 1 base from J, the junction kept 4 bases outside the gene matches. Germline loops: CDR1 LGHNA, CDR2 YSLEER.

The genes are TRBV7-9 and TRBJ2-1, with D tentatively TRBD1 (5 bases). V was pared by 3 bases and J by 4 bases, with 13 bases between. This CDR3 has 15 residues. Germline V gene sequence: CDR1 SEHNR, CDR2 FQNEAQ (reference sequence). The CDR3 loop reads CASSFAGNPYNEQFF. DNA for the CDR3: TGTGCCAGCAGCTTCGCAGGGAACCCTTACAATGAGCAGTTCTTC.

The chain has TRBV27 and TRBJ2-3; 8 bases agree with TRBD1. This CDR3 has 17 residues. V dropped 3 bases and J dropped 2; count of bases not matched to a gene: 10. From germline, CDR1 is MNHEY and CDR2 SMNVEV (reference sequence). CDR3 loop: CASSFRPGQGATDTQYF. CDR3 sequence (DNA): TGTGCCAGCAGTTTCAGGCCGGGGCAGGGGGCCACAGATACGCAGTATTTT.

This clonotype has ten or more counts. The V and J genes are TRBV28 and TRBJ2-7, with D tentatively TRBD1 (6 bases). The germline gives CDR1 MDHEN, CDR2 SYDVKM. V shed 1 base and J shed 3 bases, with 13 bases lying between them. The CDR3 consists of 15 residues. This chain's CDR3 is CASSLLRTDVYEQYF. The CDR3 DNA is TGTGCCAGCAGTTTATTGCGGACAGACGTCTACGAGCAGTACTTC.

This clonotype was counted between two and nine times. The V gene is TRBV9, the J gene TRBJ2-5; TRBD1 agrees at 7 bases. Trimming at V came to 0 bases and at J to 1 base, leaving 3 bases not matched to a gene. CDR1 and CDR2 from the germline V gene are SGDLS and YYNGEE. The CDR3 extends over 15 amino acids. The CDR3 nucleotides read TGTGCCAGCAGCGTAGCGGCAGGGGGCCAAGAGACCCAGTACTTC. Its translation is CASSVAAGGQETQYF.

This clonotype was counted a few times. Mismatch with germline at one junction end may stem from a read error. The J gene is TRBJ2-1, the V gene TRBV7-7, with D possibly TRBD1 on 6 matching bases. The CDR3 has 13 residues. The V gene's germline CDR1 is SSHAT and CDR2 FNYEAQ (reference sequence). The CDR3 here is CASSLDQGNEQFF. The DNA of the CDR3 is TGTGCTAGCAGCTTAGACCAGGGGAATGAGCAGTTCTTC.

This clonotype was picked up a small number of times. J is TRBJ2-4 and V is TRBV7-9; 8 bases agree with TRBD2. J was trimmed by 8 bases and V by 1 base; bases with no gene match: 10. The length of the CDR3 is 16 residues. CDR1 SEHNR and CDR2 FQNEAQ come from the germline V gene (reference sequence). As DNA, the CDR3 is TGTGCCAGCAGCTTAGTCCTAGCGGGTGATAGTGACATTCAGTACTTC. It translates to CASSLVLAGDSDIQYF.

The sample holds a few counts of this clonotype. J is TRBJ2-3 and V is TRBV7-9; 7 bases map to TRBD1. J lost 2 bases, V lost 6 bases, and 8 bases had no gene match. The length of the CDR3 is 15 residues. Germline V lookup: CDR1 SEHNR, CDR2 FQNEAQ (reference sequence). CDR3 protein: CASRTGDRHTDTQYF. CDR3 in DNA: TGTGCCAGCAGGACCGGGGACAGACACACAGATACGCAGTATTTT.

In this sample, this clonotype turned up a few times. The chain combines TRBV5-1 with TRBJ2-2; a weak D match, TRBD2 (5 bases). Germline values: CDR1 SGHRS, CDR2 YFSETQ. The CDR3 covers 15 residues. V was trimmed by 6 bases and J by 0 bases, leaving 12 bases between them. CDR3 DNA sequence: TGCGCCAGCAAACTAGAAACAGCGAACACCGGGGAGCTGTTTTTT. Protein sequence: CASKLETANTGELFF.

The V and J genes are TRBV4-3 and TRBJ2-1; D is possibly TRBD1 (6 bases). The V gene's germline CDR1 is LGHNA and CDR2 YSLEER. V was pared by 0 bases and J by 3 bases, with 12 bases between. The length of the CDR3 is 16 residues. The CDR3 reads CASSQDGDTFYNEQFF. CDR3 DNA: TGCGCCAGCAGCCAAGATGGGGACACCTTCTACAATGAGCAGTTCTTC.

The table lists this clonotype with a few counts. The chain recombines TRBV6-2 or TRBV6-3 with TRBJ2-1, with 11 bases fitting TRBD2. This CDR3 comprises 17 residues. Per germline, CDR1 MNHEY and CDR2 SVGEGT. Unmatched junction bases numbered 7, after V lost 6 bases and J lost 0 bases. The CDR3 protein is CASRVSGRAGSYNEQFF. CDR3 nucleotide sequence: TGTGCCAGCAGAGTTAGCGGGAGGGCGGGCTCCTACAATGAGCAGTTCTTC.